This TCR beta chain was sequenced for a study of blood T cell repertoires in COVID-19. Looking at the study overall: COVID-19 samples, acute and convalescent, were from the United States, Italy and Spain.

V was clipped by 0 bases and J by 5 bases, with 8 bases between them. Germline assignment: CDR1 MGHRA and CDR2 YSYEKL. The CDR3 is 14 amino acids. In the source study's methods: Estimated nucleated cell counts came from reference gene primer amplification. Assay: immunoSEQ multiplex PCR; the TCRdb copy retains only in-frame clones and omits some. V and J calls and clone size are copied from that table; D and trimming were computed from the DNA. The sample comprises 100,000 or so clones, roughly nine tenths of which are singletons, and around 15% rests with the top ten. The TCR comes from a man in his fifties with acute or convalescent COVID-19. What was sequenced was peripheral blood. The chain recombines TRBV4-1 with TRBJ1-5, with D uncertain. In DNA form, the CDR3 reads TGCGCCAGCAGCCAAGAGGGCATAGATCAGCCCCAGCATTTT. It yields the protein CASSQEGIDQPQHF.